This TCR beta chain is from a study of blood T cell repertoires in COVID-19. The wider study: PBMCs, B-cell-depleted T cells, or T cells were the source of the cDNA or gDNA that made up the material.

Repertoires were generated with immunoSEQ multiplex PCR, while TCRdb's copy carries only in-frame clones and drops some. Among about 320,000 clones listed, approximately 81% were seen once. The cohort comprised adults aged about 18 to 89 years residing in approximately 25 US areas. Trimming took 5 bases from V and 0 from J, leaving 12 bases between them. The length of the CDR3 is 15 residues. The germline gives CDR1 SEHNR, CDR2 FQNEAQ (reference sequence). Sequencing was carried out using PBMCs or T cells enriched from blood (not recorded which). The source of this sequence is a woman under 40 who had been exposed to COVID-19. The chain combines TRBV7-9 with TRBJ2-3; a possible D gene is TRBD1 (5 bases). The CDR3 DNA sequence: TGTGCCAGCAGCCTGAACAGGATAAGCACAGATACGCAGTATTTT. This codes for CASSLNRISTDTQYF. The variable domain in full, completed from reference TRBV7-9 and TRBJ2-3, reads DTGVSQNPRHKITKRGQNVTFRCDPISEHNRLYWYRQTLGQGPEFLTYFQNEAQLEKSRLLSDRFSAERPKGSFSTLEIQRTEQGDSAMYLCASSLNRISTDTQYFGPGTRLTVL.